This T cell receptor (beta chain) was identified in a study of blood T cell repertoires in COVID-19. About the study: Sample material is recorded as cDNA or gDNA derived from T cells, B-cell-depleted T cells, or PBMCs.

The CDR3 is 15 residues long. V dropped 0 bases and J dropped 3; count of bases not matched to a gene: 3. Germline CDR1 and CDR2: ENHRY and SYGVKD. Donors were grouped by their self-reported clinical history. Some clones are missing from TCRdb's copy, which holds only in-frame ones; the method was immunoSEQ multiplex PCR. The table records roughly 170,000 clones, around four fifths of them present only once. V usage is TRBV10-3 and J usage is TRBJ2-7, with TRBD1 identical over 9 bases. The sequence was obtained from a woman aged 50 to 60 in a cohort exposed to, infected with or recovered from COVID-19 (not recorded which). The material sequenced was PBMCs or T cells enriched from blood (not recorded which). DNA for the CDR3: TGTGCCATCAGTGAGTCCCCGGGACAGGGCTACGAGCAGTACTTC. Encoded protein: CAISESPGQGYEQYF.